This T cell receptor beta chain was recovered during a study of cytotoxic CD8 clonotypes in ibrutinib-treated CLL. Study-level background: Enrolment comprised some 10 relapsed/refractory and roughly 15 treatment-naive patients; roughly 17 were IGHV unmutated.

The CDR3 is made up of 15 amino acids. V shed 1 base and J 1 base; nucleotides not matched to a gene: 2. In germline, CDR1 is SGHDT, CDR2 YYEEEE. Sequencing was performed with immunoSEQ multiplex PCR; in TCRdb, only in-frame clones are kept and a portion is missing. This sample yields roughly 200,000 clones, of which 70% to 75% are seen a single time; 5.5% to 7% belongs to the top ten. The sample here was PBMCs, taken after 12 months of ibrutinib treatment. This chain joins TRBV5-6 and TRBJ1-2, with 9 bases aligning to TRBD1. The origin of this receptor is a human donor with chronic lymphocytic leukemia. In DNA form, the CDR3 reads TGTGCCAGCAGCTTGTTGGGACAGGGTAACTATGGCTACACCTTC. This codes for CASSLLGQGNYGYTF. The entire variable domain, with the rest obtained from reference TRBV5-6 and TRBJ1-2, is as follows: DAGVTQSPTHLIKTRGQQVTLRCSPKSGHDTVSWYQQALGQGPQFIFQYYEEEERQRGNFPDRFSGHQFPNYSSELNVNALLLGDSALYLCASSLLGQGNYGYTFGSGTRLTVV.